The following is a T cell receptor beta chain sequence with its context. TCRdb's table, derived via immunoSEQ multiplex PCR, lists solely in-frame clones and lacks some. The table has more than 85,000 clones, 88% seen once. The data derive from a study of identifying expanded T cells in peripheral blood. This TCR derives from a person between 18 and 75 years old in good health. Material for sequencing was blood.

CDR3 in amino acids: CASSLRRTGELFF. CDR3 nucleotides: TGTGCCAGCAGTCTGCGTAGGACCGGGGAGCTGTTTTTT. The chain employs TRBV7-3 and TRBJ2-2; no definite D call. Germline V lookup: CDR1 SGHTA, CDR2 FQGTGA. The CDR3 runs to 13 residues. Trimming removed 6 bases at V and 5 bases at J, with 10 bases between.